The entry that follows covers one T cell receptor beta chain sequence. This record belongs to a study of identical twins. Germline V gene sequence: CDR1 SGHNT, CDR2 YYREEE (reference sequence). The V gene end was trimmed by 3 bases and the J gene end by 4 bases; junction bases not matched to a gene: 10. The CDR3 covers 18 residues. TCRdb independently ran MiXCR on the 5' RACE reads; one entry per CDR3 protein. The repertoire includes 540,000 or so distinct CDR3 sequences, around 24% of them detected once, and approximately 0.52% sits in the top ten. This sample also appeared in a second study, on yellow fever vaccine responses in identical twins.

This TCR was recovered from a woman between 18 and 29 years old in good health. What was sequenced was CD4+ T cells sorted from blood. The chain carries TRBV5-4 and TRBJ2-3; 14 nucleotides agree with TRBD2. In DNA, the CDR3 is TGTGCCAGCAGCTCCGACATGACTAGCGGGAGGGTGGCAGATACGCAGTATTTT. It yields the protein CASSSDMTSGRVADTQYF. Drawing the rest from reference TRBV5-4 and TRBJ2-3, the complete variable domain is ETGVTQSPTHLIKTRGQQVTLRCSSQSGHNTVSWYQQALGQGPQFIFQYYREEENGRGNFPPRFSGLQFPNYSSELNVNALELDDSALYLCASSSDMTSGRVADTQYFGPGTRLTVL.